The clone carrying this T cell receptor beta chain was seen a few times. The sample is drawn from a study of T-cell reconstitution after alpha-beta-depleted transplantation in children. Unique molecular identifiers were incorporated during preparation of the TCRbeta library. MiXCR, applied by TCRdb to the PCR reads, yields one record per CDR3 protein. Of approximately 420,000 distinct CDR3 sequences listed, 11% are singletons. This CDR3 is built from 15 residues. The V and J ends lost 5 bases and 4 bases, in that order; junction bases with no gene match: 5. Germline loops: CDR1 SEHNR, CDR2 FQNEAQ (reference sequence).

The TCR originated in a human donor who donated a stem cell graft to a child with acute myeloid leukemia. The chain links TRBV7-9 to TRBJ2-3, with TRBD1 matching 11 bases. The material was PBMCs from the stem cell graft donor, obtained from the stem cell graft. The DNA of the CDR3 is TGTGCCAGCAGCACAGGACAGGGGGCTGCAGATACGCAGTATTTT. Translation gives CASSTGQGAADTQYF.